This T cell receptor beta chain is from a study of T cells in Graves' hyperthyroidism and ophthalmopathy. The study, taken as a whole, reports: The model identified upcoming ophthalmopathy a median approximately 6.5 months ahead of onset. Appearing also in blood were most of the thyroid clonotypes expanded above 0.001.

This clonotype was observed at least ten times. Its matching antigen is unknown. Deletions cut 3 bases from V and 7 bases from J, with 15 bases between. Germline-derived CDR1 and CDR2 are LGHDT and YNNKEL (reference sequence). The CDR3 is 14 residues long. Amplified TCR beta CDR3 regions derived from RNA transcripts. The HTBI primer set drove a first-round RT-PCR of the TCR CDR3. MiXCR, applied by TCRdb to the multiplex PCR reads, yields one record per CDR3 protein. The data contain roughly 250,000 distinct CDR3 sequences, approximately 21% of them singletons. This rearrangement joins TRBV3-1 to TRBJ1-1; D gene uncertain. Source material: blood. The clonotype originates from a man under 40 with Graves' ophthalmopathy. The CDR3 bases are TGTGCCAGCAGCCAGATCAGAGGGCGTATTGAAGCTTTCTTT. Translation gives CASSQIRGRIEAFF.